The sample holds many counts of the clone carrying this TCR beta chain. Its antigen remains unidentified. TCR beta CDR3 sequences were amplified from RNA transcripts. HTBI primers drove first-round RT-PCR of the TCR CDR3. TCRdb re-analysed the multiplex PCR reads in MiXCR, keeping a single row per CDR3 protein. Of 330,000 or so distinct CDR3 sequences listed, 15% to 20% were seen once; the top ten hold about 14%. The sample comes from a study of T cells in Graves' hyperthyroidism and ophthalmopathy. Notes on the study in general: Most thyroid clonotypes expanded above 0.001 appeared in blood too.

The TCR sequence derives from a woman aged 40 to 49 with Graves' ophthalmopathy. Sequenced: blood.

The CDR3 coding sequence is TGTGCCAGCAGCCCCCTTCGCTTCATCCAAGAGACCCAGTACTTC. Translating gives CASSPLRFIQETQYF. This rearrangement joins TRBV7-2 to TRBJ2-5; D is ambiguous. V lost 5 bases to trimming and J lost 1 base, with 14 bases between them. Germline V lookup: CDR1 SGHTA, CDR2 FQGNSA. The CDR3 totals 15 residues.